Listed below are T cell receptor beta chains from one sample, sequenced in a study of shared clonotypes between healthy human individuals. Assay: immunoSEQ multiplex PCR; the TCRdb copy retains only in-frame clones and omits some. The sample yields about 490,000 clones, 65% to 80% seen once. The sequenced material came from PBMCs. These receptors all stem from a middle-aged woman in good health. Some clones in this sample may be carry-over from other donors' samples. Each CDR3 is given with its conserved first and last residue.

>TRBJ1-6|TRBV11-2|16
CASSLGWARYNSPLHF
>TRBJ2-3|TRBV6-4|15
CASSPTSGRVDTQYF
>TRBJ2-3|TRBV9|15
CASSVGSQGTDTQYF
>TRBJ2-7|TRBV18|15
CASSPGTSSGYEQYF
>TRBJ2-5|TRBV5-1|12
CASSFGGETQYF
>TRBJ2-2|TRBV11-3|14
CASSLFQGTGELFF
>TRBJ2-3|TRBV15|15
CATSASGTSTDTQYF
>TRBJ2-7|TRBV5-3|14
CARSCPTRRSEQYF
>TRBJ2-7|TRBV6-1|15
CASRATGEGSYEQYF
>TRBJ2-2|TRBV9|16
CASSEGLVWDPGELFF
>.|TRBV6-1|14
CASSELAGGETQYF
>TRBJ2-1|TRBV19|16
CASDEGGGRFYNEQFF
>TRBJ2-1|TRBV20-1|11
CSARGYVEQFF
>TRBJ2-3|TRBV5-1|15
CASSSLGQGTDTQYF
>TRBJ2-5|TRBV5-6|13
CASSLLSTETQYF
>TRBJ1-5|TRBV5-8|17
CASSLASRTGTRQPQHF
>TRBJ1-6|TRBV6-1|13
CASSEVSGEPLHF
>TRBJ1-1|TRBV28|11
CASRGATEAFF
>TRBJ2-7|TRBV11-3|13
CASSLETSSEQYF
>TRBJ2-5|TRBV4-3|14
CASSQGLGGETQYF
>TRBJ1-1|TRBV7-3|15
CASSLSPDRDSEAFF
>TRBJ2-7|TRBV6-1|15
CASSEAGGQGREQYF
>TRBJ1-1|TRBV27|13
CASRPARATEAFF
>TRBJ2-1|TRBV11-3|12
CASSSNYNEQFF
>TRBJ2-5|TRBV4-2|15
CASSQDLDTQVAQYF
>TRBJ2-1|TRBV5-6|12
CASSLEVGEQFF
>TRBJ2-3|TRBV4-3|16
CASSQDWTESTDTQYF
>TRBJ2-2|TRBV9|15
CASSPDTPNTGELFF
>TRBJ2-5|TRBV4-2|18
CASSQVSGTPVFLETQYF
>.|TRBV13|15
CASSTSSGGAYEQYF
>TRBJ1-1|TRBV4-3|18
CASSQGTGTGDDPTEAFF
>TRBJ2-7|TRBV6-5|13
CASSYSTGYEQYF
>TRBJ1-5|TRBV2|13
CASSDIEDQPQHF
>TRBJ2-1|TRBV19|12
CASSIREGEQFF
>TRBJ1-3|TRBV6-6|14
CASRRDGQADTIYF
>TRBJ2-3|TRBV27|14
CASSLDSFTDTQYF
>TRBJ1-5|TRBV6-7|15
CASSFTPTGREPQHF
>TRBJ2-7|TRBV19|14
CASSIWTGPYEQYF
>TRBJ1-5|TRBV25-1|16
CASSDGGAVSNQPQHF
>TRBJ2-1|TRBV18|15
CASSPIAGVDNEQFF
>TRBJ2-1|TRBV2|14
CASSDSAGEDEQFF
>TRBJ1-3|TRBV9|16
CASTDLIQGGGNTIYF
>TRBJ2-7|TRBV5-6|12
CASSLKLYEQYF